Sequencing of this T cell receptor beta chain was carried out in a study of blood T cells in healthy people across ages. Study-wide results and caveats: Roughly linear declines in TCR beta diversity per million T cells occurred with age.

A second about 7 to 11 cycle PCR used barcoded and J-beta primers. TCRdb redid the calling of the 5' RACE reads with MiXCR, one entry per CDR3 protein. The sample consists of about 680,000 distinct CDR3 sequences, 45% to 50% of them appearing once. CDR3 length: 14 amino acids. V lost 6 bases to trimming and J lost 0 bases; unmatched junction nucleotides: 4. Germline values: CDR1 ENHRY, CDR2 SYGVKD. On this clonotype: Its antigen remains unidentified.

The chain carries TRBV10-3 and TRBJ1-1, with 7 positions matching TRBD1. Sample: blood. This TCR was sampled from a woman aged 55-70 years in good health. This CDR3 is CAISAGQLNTEAFF. CDR3 DNA: TGTGCCATCAGCGCGGGACAGCTGAACACTGAAGCTTTCTTT.